This T cell receptor beta chain was sequenced during a study of blood T cells in healthy people across ages. Study results and limitations: Greater diversity and more naive CD4+ cells were seen in long-lived donors than in aged donors.

Individuals who donated were healthy Caucasians from Russia aged roughly 6 to 95. Sample-barcoded 5' priming and a J-beta primer mix drove a second PCR of roughly 6 to 12 cycles. Sequencing recovered at least 2.5 million CDR3-containing paired-end reads from each sample. TCRdb used MiXCR to reprocess the 5' RACE reads, holding one entry per CDR3 protein. The sample gives more than 800,000 distinct CDR3 sequences, 35% to 55% of which show up once; 18% is in the top ten. Worth noting for this clonotype: Its specificity is unknown.

The sequenced material came from blood. The sequence was collected from a woman aged 60-70 years in good health.

In DNA form, the CDR3 reads TGTGCCAGCAGTTACAGGGTGCGGTATTTT. Protein sequence: CASSYRVRYF. V usage is TRBV28 and J usage is TRBJ2-3, with D maybe TRBD1 (6 bases). Deletions cut 4 bases from V and 14 bases from J, with 10 bases between. The CDR3 consists of 10 residues. CDR1 is MDHEN and CDR2 is SYDVKM in the germline V gene.